What follows are 10 T cell receptor beta chains derived from one specimen sequenced in a study of blood T cell repertoires in COVID-19. Generated by immunoSEQ multiplex PCR, the TCRdb table keeps only in-frame clones and is missing some. The sample carries 25,000 to 35,000 clones, 85% to 90% recorded once. The sequencing input was peripheral blood. The receptor source for this set is a human donor in a cohort sampled during active COVID-19.

V gene TRBV20-1 combines with J gene TRBJ2-3, with D perhaps TRBD2 (5 bases). From germline, CDR1 is DFQATT and CDR2 SNEGSKA (reference sequence). This CDR3 has 11 amino acids. The ends were cut back, 3 bases at V and 14 bases at J, with 15 bases in the middle. CDR3 DNA sequence: TGCAGTGCTAGGATAAGGGTTCGGGGGTATTTT. It is translated as CSARIRVRGYF.

The chain is built from TRBV18 and TRBJ2-2; D possibly corresponds to TRBD2 (5 bases). The CDR3 loop spans 15 amino acids. V dropped 6 bases and J dropped 5 bases, with 16 bases sitting between them. Germline V CDR1 and CDR2: KGHSH, LQKENI. CDR3: CASSPPRGRTGELFF. DNA of the CDR3: TGTGCCAGCTCGCCCCCACGGGGTCGGACCGGGGAGCTGTTTTTT.

V usage is TRBV19 and J usage is TRBJ2-7; 9 nucleotides align to TRBD1. Trimming cost V 3 bases and J 3 bases; bases outside gene matches: 9. The CDR3 extends over 16 amino acids. CDR1 is LNHDA, CDR2 SQIVND, per germline (reference sequence). DNA for the CDR3: TGTGCCAGTAGTATGGGCGCGACAGGGGGAGTCTACGAGCAGTACTTC. Residues: CASSMGATGGVYEQYF.

This clone was recorded a few times. This chain connects TRBV5-8 to TRBJ1-5, with a tentative D call TRBD1 (6 bases). The CDR3 length is 14 residues. CDR1 and CDR2 from the germline V gene are SGHTS and YDEGEE. V shed 6 bases and J shed 4 bases, with 14 bases lying between them. CDR3 nucleotides: TGTGCCAGCAAGAGGGGACACACGAATCAGCCCCAGCATTTT. Translating it yields CASKRGHTNQPQHF.

This chain links TRBV18 with TRBJ1-2; tentative D call: TRBD1 (5 bases). The CDR3 runs to 14 residues. Germline V gives CDR1 KGHSH, CDR2 LQKENI. With 3 bases removed from V and 0 bases from J, the gap between germline ends came to 8 bases. The CDR3 sequence is CASSPQGPNYGYTF. CDR3 in DNA: TGTGCCAGCTCACCCCAGGGCCCTAACTATGGCTACACCTTC.

The chain has TRBV13 and TRBJ1-4; D might be TRBD1 (5 bases). The V and J ends lost 5 bases and 6 bases respectively, with 13 bases between them. This CDR3 has 14 amino acids. From germline, CDR1 is PRHDT and CDR2 FYEKMQ (reference sequence). The CDR3 region is CASSRTGADEKLFF. The CDR3 bases are TGTGCCAGCAGCCGAACAGGAGCTGATGAAAAACTGTTTTTT.

V and J are TRBV28 and TRBJ2-3; possible D gene TRBD2, 6 bases. CDR1 is MDHEN, CDR2 SYDVKM, per germline. The V gene lost 4 bases and the J gene lost 6 bases, with 8 bases spanning the gap. The CDR3 covers 12 residues. CDR3 nucleotide sequence: TGTGCCAGCAGTTCGGCGGGGGATACGCAGTATTTT. Its protein product is CASSSAGDTQYF.

This chain uses TRBV6-5 with TRBJ1-2, with D tentatively TRBD1 (6 bases). Trimming left V 6 bases short and J 6 bases short, with 14 bases between. There are 13 residues in the CDR3. Germline assignment: CDR1 MNHEY and CDR2 SVGAGI. CDR3 in DNA: TGTGCCAGCAGATACAGGGCGGGGGATGGCTACACCTTC. Translating gives CASRYRAGDGYTF.

This chain uses TRBV9 with TRBJ1-5, with 8 positions matching TRBD1. CDR1 SGDLS and CDR2 YYNGEE come from the germline V gene. The CDR3 extends over 16 amino acids. Losses at the gene ends were 6 bases for V and 4 bases for J; bases not matched to a gene: 12. The DNA of the CDR3 is TGTGCCAGCACCATGGGCAGGGGGCTTAAGAATCAGCCCCAGCATTTT. It encodes CASTMGRGLKNQPQHF.

This chain links TRBV3-1 (or the pseudogene TRBV3-2) with TRBJ1-2; weak D call: TRBD1 (5 bases). Trimming stripped 4 bases from V and 5 bases from J, with 17 bases between. The CDR3 has 15 amino acids. Germline values: CDR1 LGHDT, CDR2 YNNKEL (reference sequence). The CDR3 here is CASSPWAGPQYGYTF. The DNA for the CDR3 is TGTGCCAGCAGCCCATGGGCAGGGCCACAGTATGGCTACACCTTC.